This T cell receptor (beta chain) emerged from a study of OX40 agonist ivuxolimab in advanced cancers. On the study more broadly: While on treatment, patients had intravenous ivuxolimab at 0.01 to 10 mg/kg every 2 weeks. General observations from the study: Some of the nonresponding patients also showed low levels of normalized T-cell clonal expansion. CD4+ and CD8+ blood T cells expanded clonally by week 6 at 0.1 to 3.0 mg/kg.

V was clipped by 1 base and J by 9 bases, with 16 bases between them. Germline V lookup: CDR1 MNHEY, CDR2 SMNVEV (reference sequence). This CDR3 comprises 15 residues. TCRdb's table, derived via immunoSEQ multiplex PCR, lists solely in-frame clones and lacks some. The sample has around 68,000 clones, 86% seen once. As for this clone: What it binds is not known.

The sample consisted of CD4+ or CD8+ T cells sorted from blood, taken in a trial of the OX40 agonist ivuxolimab. The chain employs TRBV27 and TRBJ2-1; D possibly uses TRBD1 or TRBD2 (5 bases each). This receptor was identified in an adult with an advanced solid tumor such as melanoma, head and neck, liver or kidney cancer. The CDR3: CASSLLGVQRGEQFF. CDR3 nucleotides: TGTGCCAGCAGTTTATTGGGGGTCCAACGGGGTGAGCAGTTCTTC.